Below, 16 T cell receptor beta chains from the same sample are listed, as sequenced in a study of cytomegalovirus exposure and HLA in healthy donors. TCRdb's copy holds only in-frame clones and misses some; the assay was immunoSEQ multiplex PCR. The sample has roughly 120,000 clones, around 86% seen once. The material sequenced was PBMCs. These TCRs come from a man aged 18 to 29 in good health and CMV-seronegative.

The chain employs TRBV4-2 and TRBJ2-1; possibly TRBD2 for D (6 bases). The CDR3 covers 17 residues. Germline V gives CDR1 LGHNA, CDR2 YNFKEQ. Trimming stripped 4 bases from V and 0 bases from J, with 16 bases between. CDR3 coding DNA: TGTGCCAGCAGCCCGCAGGCGGGGAGCGGCTCCTACAATGAGCAGTTCTTC. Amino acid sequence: CASSPQAGSGSYNEQFF.

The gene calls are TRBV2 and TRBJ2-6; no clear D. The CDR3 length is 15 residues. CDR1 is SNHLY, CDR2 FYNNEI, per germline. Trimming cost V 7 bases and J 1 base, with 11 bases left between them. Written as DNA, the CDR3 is TGTGCCAGCACTCCCGGTCTATCTGGGGCCAACGTCCTGACTTTC. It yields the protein CASTPGLSGANVLTF.

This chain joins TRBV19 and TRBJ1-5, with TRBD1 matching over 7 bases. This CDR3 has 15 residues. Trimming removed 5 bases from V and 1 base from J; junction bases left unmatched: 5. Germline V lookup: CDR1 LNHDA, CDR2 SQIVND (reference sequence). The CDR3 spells CASSAQGISNQPQHF. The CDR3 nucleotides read TGTGCCAGTAGTGCACAGGGGATAAGCAATCAGCCCCAGCATTTT.

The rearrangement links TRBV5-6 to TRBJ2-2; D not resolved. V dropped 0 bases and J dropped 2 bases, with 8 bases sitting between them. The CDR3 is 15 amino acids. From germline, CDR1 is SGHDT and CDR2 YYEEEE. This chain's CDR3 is CASSLDLINTGELFF. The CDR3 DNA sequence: TGTGCCAGCAGCTTGGATTTAATTAACACCGGGGAGCTGTTTTTT.

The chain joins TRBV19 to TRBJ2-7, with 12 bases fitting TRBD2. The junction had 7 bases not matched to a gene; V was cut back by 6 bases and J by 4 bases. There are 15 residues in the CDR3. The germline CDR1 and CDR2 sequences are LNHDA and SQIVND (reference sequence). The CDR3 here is CASSSSGRARYEQYF. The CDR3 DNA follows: TGTGCCAGTAGCTCTAGCGGGAGGGCCAGATACGAGCAGTACTTC.

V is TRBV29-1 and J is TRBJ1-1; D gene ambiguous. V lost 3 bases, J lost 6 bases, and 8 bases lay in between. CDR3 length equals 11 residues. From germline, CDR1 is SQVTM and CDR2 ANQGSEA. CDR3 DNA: TGCAGCGTTGAGAACACCTCTGAAGCTTTCTTT. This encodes CSVENTSEAFF.

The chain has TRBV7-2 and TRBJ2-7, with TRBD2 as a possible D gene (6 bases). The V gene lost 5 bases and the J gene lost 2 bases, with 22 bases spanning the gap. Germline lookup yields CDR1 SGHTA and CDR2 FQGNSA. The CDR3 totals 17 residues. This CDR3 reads CASSPDRPGLRAYEQYF. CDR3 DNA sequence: TGTGCCAGCAGCCCAGATCGCCCGGGACTCCGAGCCTACGAGCAGTACTTC.

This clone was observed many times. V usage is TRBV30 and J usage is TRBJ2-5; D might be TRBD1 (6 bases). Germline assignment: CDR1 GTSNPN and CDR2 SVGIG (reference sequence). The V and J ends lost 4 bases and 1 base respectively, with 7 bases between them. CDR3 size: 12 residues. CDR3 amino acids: CAWTGAQETQYF. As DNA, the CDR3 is TGTGCCTGGACAGGGGCCCAAGAGACCCAGTACTTC.

The CDR3 loop reads CAWSVRAGGALSNQPQHF. The DNA for the CDR3 is TGTGCCTGGAGTGTTAGGGCAGGGGGCGCGTTAAGCAATCAGCCCCAGCATTTT. The gene calls are TRBV30 and TRBJ1-5; 8 positions agree with TRBD1. CDR1 and CDR2 (germline): GTSNPN, SVGIG (reference sequence). The CDR3 is 18 amino acids. The ends lost 0 bases at V and 1 base at J; junction bases unmatched: 11. Full variable domain (missing parts from reference TRBV30 and TRBJ1-5): SQTIHQWPATLVQPVGSPLSLECTVEGTSNPNLYWYRQAAGRGLQLLFYSVGIGQISSEVPQNLSASRPQDRQFILSSKKLLLSDSGFYLCAWSVRAGGALSNQPQHFGDGTRLSIL.

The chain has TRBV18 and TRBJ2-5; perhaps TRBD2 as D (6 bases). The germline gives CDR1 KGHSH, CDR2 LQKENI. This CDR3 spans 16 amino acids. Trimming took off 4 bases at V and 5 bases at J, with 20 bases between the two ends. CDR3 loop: CASSQGVGGARETQYF. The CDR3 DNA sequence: TGTGCCAGCTCACAAGGCGTCGGAGGGGCGCGCGAGACCCAGTACTTC.

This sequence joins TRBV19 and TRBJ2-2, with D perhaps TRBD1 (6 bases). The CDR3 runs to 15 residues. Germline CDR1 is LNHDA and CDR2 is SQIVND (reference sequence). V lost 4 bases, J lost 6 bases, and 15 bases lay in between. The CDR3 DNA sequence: TGTGCCAGTAGTACCCGGACAGTCTGGTCCGGGGAGCTGTTTTTT. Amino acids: CASSTRTVWSGELFF.

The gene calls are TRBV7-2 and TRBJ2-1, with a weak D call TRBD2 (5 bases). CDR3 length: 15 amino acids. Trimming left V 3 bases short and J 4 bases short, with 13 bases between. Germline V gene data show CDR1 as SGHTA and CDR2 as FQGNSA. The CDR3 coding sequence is TGTGCCAGCAGCTTCGGAGCGGACCGATACAATGAGCAGTTCTTC. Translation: CASSFGADRYNEQFF.

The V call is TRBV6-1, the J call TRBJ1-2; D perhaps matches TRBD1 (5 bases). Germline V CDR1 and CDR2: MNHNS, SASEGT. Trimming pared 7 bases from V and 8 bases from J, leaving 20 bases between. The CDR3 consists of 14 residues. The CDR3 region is CASTMWGERGGYTF. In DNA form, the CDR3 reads TGTGCCAGCACTATGTGGGGGGAAAGAGGAGGCTACACCTTC.

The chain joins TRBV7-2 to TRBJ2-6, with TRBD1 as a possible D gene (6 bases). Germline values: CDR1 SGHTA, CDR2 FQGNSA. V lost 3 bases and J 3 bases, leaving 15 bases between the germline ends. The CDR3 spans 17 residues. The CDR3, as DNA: TGTGCCAGCAGCTTCATCAGGGGAAAGATTGGGGCCAACGTCCTGACTTTC. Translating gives CASSFIRGKIGANVLTF.

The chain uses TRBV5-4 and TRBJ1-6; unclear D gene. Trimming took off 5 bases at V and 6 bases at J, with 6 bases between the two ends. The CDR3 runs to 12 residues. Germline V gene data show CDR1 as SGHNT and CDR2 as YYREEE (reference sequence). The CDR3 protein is CASRTGNSPLHF. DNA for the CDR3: TGTGCCAGCAGAACGGGTAATTCACCCCTCCACTTT.

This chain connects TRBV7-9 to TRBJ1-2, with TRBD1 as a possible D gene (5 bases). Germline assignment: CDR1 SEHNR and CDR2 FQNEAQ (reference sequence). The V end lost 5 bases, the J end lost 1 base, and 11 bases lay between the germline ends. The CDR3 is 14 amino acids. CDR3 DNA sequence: TGTGCCAGCAGCATCAACCAGGGTAACTATGGCTACACCTTC. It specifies CASSINQGNYGYTF.